These 3 T cell receptor beta chains were all obtained from the same sample, sequenced in a study of blood T cell repertoires in COVID-19. Clones were read by immunoSEQ multiplex PCR, and TCRdb kept only the in-frame ones, dropping some. The table has around 470,000 clones, 75% to 90% seen once. Source material: peripheral blood. The receptors were gathered from a man aged 18 to 29 with COVID-19, enrolled during active disease.

V usage is TRBV15 and J usage is TRBJ2-6; no definite D call. This CDR3 comprises 17 residues. Trimming removed 1 base from V and 1 base from J, with 11 bases in between. Germline CDR1 is LNHNV and CDR2 is YYDKDF (reference sequence). CDR3 residues: CATSRGLERSGANVLTF. CDR3 nucleotide sequence: TGTGCCACCAGCAGAGGGCTAGAACGTTCTGGGGCCAACGTCCTGACTTTC.

This chain joins TRBV6-2 or TRBV6-3 and TRBJ1-6; TRBD1 matches 8 bases. The V gene's germline CDR1 is MNHEY and CDR2 SVGEGT. J lost 7 bases, V lost 7 bases, and 9 bases had no gene match. This CDR3 spans 15 amino acids. CDR3 sequence (DNA): TGTGCCAGCATCCCCGGCAGGGGGCTCAATTCACCCCTCCACTTT. The encoded protein is CASIPGRGLNSPLHF.

This clone was counted a single time. The rearrangement joins TRBV14 to TRBJ2-5, with 12 bases matching TRBD2. V shed 4 bases, J shed 4 bases, and the junction held 7 bases outside the gene matches. The CDR3 runs 16 residues. The germline CDR1 and CDR2 sequences are SGHDN and FVKESK. The CDR3 region is CASSPLGGLAGETQYF. The CDR3 DNA is TGTGCCAGCAGCCCCCTTGGGGGACTAGCGGGAGAGACCCAGTACTTC.